This T cell receptor (beta chain) was profiled in a study of CD8+CD57+ T cells in acquired aplastic anemia. Profiling of TCR beta VDJ combinations and CDR3 sequences used genomic DNA as template. TCRdb fed the reads into MiXCR, producing one record per CDR3 protein. The sample lists about 200,000 distinct CDR3 sequences, about 62% occurring once. Sequenced patients had shown CD8+CD57+ cell expansion by flow cytometry. Severe acquired aplastic anemia was the diagnosis recorded for all patients. Trimming left V 0 bases short and J 14 bases short, with 12 bases between. The germline V gene has CDR1 SEHNR and CDR2 FQNEAQ (reference sequence). The CDR3 spans 12 residues.

The sequence was collected from a human donor with aplastic anemia. Sequenced input: sorted CD4+, CD8+, or CD8+CD57+ T cells (not recorded which) from PBMCs. The chain joins TRBV7-9 to TRBJ2-3, with D maybe TRBD1 (5 bases). DNA of the CDR3: TGTGCCAGCAGCTTAGCAGGGGATCATCCGTATTTT. Amino acids: CASSLAGDHPYF. Looking up the rest from reference TRBV7-9 and TRBJ2-3 gives the full variable domain: DTGVSQNPRHKITKRGQNVTFRCDPISEHNRLYWYRQTLGQGPEFLTYFQNEAQLEKSRLLSDRFSAERPKGSFSTLEIQRTEQGDSAMYLCASSLAGDHPYFGPGTRLTVL.